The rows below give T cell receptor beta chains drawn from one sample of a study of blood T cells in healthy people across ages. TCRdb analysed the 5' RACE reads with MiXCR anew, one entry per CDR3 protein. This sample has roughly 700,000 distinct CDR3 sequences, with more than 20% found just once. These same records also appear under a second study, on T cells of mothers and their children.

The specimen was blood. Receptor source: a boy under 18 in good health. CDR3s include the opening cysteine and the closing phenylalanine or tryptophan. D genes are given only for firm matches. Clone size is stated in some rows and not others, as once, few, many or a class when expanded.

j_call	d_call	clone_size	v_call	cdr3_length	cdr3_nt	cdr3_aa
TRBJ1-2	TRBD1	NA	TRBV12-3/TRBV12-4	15	TGTGCCAGCAGTCAACCGGGACAGGGTGGCTATGGCTACACCTTC	CASSQPGQGGYGYTF
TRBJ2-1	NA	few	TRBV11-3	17	TGTGCCAGCAGCTTAGGGGGGGCCGGGGTGACCTACAATGAGCAGTTCTTC	CASSLGGAGVTYNEQFF
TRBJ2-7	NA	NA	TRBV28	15	TGTGCCAGCACCCTACGAGGGTATGGTAACTACGAGCAGTACTTC	CASTLRGYGNYEQYF
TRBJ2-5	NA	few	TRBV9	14	TGTGCCAGCAGCGTAGATGGGACCCAAGAGACCCAGTACTTC	CASSVDGTQETQYF
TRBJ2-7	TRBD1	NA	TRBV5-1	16	TGCGCCAGCAGCTTCACAGGGGATCGTAGGGCCTACGAGCAGTACTTC	CASSFTGDRRAYEQYF
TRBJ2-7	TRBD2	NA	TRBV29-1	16	TGCAGCGTTGCAGGGTCCAGGACTAGAGTCACGAACGAGCAGTACTTC	CSVAGSRTRVTNEQYF
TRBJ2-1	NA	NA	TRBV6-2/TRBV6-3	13	TGTGCCAGCAGCCCGGTTAGATACAATGAGCAGTTCTTC	CASSPVRYNEQFF
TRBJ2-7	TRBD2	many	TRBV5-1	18	TGCGCCAGCAGCCCCGCTTTTGGAGCGGGACTACGGGTCTACGAGCAGTACTTC	CASSPAFGAGLRVYEQYF
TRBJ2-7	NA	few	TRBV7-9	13	TGTGCCAGTGTCCCGGCTGGGTCCTACGAGCAGTACTTC	CASVPAGSYEQYF
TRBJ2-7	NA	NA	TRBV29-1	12	TGCAGCGTTGGTTGGCAGGGGAACGAGCAGTACTTC	CSVGWQGNEQYF
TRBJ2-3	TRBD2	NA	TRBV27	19	TGTGCCAGCAGTTTATCTCTGGGATTGCTGGCGGGAGGGGCAGATACGCAGTATTTT	CASSLSLGLLAGGADTQYF
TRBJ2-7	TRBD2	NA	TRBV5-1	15	TGCGCCAGCAGCTTTAGGCTAGCGGATCCTTACGAGCAGTACTTC	CASSFRLADPYEQYF
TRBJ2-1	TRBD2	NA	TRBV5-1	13	TGCGCCAGCAGCTGGACTAGCGGGGGGGATCGGTTCTTC	CASSWTSGGDRFF
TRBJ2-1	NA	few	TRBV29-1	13	TGCAGCGTTTTACGGGCTAACAAGGAGGCACAGTTCTTC	CSVLRANKEAQFF
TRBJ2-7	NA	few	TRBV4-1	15	TGCGCCAGCAGCCAAGGGGTTAGCTTGGACTACGGGCAGTACTTC	CASSQGVSLDYGQYF
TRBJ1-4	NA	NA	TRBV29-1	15	TGCAGCGTTGAAGAAATTCGGGGGACGAGGGAAAAACTGTTTTTT	CSVEEIRGTREKLFF
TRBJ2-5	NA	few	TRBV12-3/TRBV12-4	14	TGTGCCAGCAGTTTCCCATTGAGCGGAGAGACCCAGTACTTC	CASSFPLSGETQYF
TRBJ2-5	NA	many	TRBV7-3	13	TGTGCCAGCAGCTTAGACTCGAGGGGGACCCAGTACTTC	CASSLDSRGTQYF
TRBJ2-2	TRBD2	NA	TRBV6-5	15	TGTGCCAGCAGTTACTCATTTGGGGGGGCCGGGGAGCTGTTTTTT	CASSYSFGGAGELFF
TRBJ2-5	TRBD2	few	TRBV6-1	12	TGTGCCAGTCGGGACGGGGGGGAGACCCAGTACTTC	CASRDGGETQYF
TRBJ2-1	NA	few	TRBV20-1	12	TGCAGTGCCAGGATGGGGCCCGGTATGAAGTTCTTC	CSARMGPGMKFF
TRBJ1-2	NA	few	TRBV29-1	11	TGCAGCGTTGAAGAGATAGGCGGCTACACCTTC	CSVEEIGGYTF
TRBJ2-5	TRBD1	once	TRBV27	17	TGTGCCAGCAGCCGTAGGACAGGGGCCATACTTCAAGAGACCCAGTACTTC	CASSRRTGAILQETQYF
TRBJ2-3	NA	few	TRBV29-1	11	TGCAGCTACCGAGAGGTGGATACGCAGTATTTT	CSYREVDTQYF